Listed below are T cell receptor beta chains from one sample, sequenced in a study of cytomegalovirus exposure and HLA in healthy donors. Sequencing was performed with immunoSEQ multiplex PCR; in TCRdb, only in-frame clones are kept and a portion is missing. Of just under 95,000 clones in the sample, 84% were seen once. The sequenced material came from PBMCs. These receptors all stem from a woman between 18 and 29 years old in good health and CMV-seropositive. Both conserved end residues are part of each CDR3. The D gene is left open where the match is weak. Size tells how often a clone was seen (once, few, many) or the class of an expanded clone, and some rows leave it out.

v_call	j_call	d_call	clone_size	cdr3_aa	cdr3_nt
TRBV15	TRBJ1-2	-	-	CATSRDNNYGYTF	TGTGCCACCAGCAGAGACAATAACTATGGCTACACCTTC
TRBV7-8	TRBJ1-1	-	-	CASSASGEGTEAFF	TGTGCCAGCAGCGCCTCAGGGGAGGGCACTGAAGCTTTCTTT
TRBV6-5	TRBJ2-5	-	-	CASRPGGLLSETQYF	TGTGCCAGCCGTCCGGGCGGGTTACTGTCGGAGACCCAGTACTTC
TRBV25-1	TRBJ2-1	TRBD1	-	CATEDGTAKYNEQFF	TGTGCCACCGAAGACGGGACAGCCAAATACAATGAGCAGTTCTTC
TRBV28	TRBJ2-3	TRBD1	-	CASLGGLGTDTQYF	TGTGCCTCTCTAGGGGGCTTGGGCACAGATACGCAGTATTTT
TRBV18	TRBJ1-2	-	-	CASSQGEDYGYTF	TGTGCCAGCTCACAAGGGGAGGACTATGGCTACACCTTC
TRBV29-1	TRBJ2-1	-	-	CSVGTDREQFF	TGCAGCGTTGGGACTGACAGGGAGCAGTTCTTC
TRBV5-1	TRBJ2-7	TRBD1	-	CASSTWDRSGEQYF	TGCGCCAGCAGCACCTGGGACAGGTCGGGAGAGCAGTACTTC
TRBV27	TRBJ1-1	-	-	CASSYGRNTEAFF	TGTGCCAGCAGTTACGGTCGGAACACTGAAGCTTTCTTT
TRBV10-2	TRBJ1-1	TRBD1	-	CASSQGARTEAFF	TGCGCCAGCAGCCAGGGGGCGCGAACTGAAGCTTTCTTT
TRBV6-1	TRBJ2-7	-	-	CASSETGNEQYF	TGTGCCAGCAGTGAAACAGGGAACGAGCAGTACTTC
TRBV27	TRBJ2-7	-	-	CASSLGINRDNLREQYF	TGTGCCAGCAGTTTAGGGATAAACCGGGACAACCTTCGTGAGCAGTACTTC
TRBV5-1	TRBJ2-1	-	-	CASSLGGYNEQFF	TGCGCCAGCAGCTTAGGAGGATACAATGAGCAGTTCTTC
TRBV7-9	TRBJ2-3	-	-	CASSFGTLRTDTQYF	TGTGCCAGCAGCTTCGGGACTCTTCGCACAGATACGCAGTATTTT
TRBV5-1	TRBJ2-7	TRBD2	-	CASSPQRTSASSYEQYF	TGCGCCAGCAGCCCGCAAAGGACTAGCGCGAGCTCCTACGAGCAGTACTTC
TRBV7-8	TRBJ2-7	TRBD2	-	CASSSFGGTGSSYEQYF	TGTGCCAGCAGTTCCTTCGGGGGGACTGGAAGCTCCTACGAGCAGTACTTC
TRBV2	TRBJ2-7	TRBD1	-	CASSGPGQTAYEQYF	TGTGCCAGCAGTGGTCCGGGACAGACCGCCTACGAGCAGTACTTC
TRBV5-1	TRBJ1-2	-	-	CASSFGTGYGYTF	TGCGCCAGCAGCTTCGGCACAGGCTATGGCTACACCTTC
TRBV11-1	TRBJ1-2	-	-	CASSLGESNYGYTF	TGTGCCAGCAGCTTAGGGGAGTCTAACTATGGCTACACCTTC
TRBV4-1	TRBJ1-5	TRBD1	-	CASSQTGQANQPQHF	TGCGCCAGCAGCCAGACAGGGCAGGCCAATCAGCCCCAGCATTTT
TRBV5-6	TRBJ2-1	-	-	CASSAHEYNEQFF	TGTGCCAGCAGCGCCCACGAGTACAATGAGCAGTTCTTC
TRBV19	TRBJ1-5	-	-	CASSMSGNQPQHF	TGTGCCAGTAGTATGTCCGGCAATCAGCCCCAGCATTTT
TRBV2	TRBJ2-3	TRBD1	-	CASSVEGARTDTQYF	TGTGCCAGCAGTGTTGAGGGGGCTCGCACAGATACGCAGTATTTT
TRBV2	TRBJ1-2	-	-	CASSDGAGYGYTF	TGTGCCAGCAGTGATGGGGCAGGATATGGCTACACCTTC
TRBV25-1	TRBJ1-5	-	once	CASSESRSPISSNQPQHF	TGTGCCAGCAGTGAATCCCGGTCACCGATTTCGTCAAATCAGCCCCAGCATTTT
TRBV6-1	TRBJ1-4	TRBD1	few	CASRKGTGAGQDF	TGTGCCAGCCGAAAAGGGACAGGGGCCGGACAAGATTTT
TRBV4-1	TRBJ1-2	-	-	CASSQSRGSMGGYTF	TGCGCCAGCAGCCAAAGCAGGGGTTCTATGGGAGGCTACACCTTC
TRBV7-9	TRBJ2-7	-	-	CASSRPDTVEQYF	TGTGCCAGCAGCCGACCGGACACGGTCGAGCAGTACTTC
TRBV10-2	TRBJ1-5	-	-	CASRFSGPSNQPQHF	TGCGCCAGCAGGTTTTCAGGGCCTAGCAATCAGCCCCAGCATTTT
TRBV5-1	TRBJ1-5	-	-	CASSLGLRDDQPQHF	TGCGCCAGCAGCTTAGGTCTTCGGGATGATCAGCCCCAGCATTTT
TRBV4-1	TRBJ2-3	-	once	CASSPRDIGGDTQYF	TGCGCCAGCAGCCCCCGGGACATAGGGGGAGATACGCAGTATTTT
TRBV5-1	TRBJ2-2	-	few	CASSLGGNTGELFF	TGCGCCAGCAGCTTGGGCGGGAACACCGGGGAGCTGTTTTTT
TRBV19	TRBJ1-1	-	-	CASSIQGMMTEAFF	TGTGCCAGTAGTATTCAGGGTATGATGACTGAAGCTTTCTTT
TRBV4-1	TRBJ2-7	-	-	CASSQMQGNEQYF	TGCGCCAGCAGCCAAATGCAGGGGAACGAGCAGTACTTC
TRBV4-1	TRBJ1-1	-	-	CASSQEAGNTEAFF	TGCGCCAGCAGCCAAGAGGCGGGTAACACTGAAGCTTTCTTT
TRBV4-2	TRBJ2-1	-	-	CASSQDPGWEQFF	TGTGCCAGCAGCCAGGATCCAGGTTGGGAGCAGTTCTTC
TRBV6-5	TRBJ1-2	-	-	CASSVAGRSVGYTF	TGTGCCAGCAGTGTCGCAGGGAGGTCGGTTGGCTACACCTTC
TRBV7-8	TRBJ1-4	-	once	CASSFQGGEKLFF	TGTGCCAGCAGCTTTCAGGGTGGTGAAAAACTGTTTTTT
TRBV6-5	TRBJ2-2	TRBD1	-	CASSYLGQPNTGELFF	TGTGCCAGCAGTTACTTGGGACAGCCTAACACCGGGGAGCTGTTTTTT
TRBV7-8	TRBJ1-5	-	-	CASSLVRVSEPQHF	TGTGCCAGCAGCTTAGTACGGGTTTCTGAGCCCCAGCATTTT
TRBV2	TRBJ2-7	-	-	CASSEEGQFYEQYF	TGTGCCAGCAGCGAGGAGGGACAGTTTTACGAGCAGTACTTC
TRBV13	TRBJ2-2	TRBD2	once	CASSLRRLAGPGELFF	TGTGCCAGCAGCCTCCGCCGGCTAGCGGGACCCGGGGAGCTGTTTTTT
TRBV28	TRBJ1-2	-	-	CASSLQGSNYGYTF	TGTGCCAGCAGTTTACAGGGGTCAAACTATGGCTACACCTTC
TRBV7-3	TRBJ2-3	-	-	CASSSTRGSTDTQYF	TGTGCCAGCAGCTCAACTAGAGGTTCGACAGATACGCAGTATTTT
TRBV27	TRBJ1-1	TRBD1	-	CASSLGTAMNTEAFF	TGTGCCAGCAGTTTGGGGACAGCCATGAACACTGAAGCTTTCTTT
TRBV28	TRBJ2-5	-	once	CASKQSTVYQETQYF	TGTGCCAGCAAACAATCGACAGTGTACCAAGAGACCCAGTACTTC